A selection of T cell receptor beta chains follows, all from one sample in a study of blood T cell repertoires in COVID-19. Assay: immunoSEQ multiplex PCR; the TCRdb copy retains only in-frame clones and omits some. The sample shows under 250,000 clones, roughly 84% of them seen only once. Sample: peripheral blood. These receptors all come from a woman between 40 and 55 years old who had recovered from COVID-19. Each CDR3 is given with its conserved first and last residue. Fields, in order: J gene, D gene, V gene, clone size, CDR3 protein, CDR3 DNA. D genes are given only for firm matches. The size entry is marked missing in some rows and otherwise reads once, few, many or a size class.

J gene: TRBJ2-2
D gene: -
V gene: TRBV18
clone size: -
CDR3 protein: CASSSRTSNTGELFF
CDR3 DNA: TGTGCCAGCTCATCCCGGACATCGAACACCGGGGAGCTGTTTTTT

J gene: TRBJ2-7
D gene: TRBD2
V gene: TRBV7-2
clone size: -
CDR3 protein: CASSLVSTSGSYEQYF
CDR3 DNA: TGTGCCAGCAGCTTAGTCTCGACTAGCGGGTCCTACGAGCAGTACTTC

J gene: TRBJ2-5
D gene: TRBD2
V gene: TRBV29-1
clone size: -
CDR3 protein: CSVEKAGGPGQETQYF
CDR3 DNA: TGCAGCGTTGAAAAAGCGGGGGGGCCTGGCCAAGAGACCCAGTACTTC

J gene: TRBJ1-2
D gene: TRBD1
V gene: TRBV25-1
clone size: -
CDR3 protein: CASSDQKTGYDGYTF
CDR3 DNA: TGTGCCAGCAGTGACCAAAAGACAGGGTACGATGGCTACACCTTC

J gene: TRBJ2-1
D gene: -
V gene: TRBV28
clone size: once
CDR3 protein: CASTVRGAPTQQFF
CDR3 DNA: TGTGCCAGCACCGTTCGGGGGGCGCCCACCCAGCAGTTCTTC

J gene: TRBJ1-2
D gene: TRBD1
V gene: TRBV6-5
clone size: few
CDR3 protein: CASSYTGGNFIDGYTF
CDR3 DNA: TGTGCCAGCAGTTACACAGGGGGAAACTTTATTGATGGCTACACCTTC

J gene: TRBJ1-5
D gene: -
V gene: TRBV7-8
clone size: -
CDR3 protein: CASSLMRSNQPQHF
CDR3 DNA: TGTGCCAGCAGCTTGATGAGGAGCAATCAGCCCCAGCATTTT

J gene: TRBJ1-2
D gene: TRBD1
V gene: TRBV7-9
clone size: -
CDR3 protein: CASSRGQGIYGYTF
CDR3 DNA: TGTGCCAGCAGCAGGGGACAGGGGATCTATGGCTACACCTTC

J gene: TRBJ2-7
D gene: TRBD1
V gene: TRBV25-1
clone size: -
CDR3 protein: CASSVNTGASEQYF
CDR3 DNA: TGTGCCAGCAGTGTAAACACAGGGGCGAGTGAGCAGTACTTC

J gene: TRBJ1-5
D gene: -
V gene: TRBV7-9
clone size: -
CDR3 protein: CASSYGGSNQPQHF
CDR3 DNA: TGTGCCAGCAGCTATGGGGGGTCAAATCAGCCCCAGCATTTT

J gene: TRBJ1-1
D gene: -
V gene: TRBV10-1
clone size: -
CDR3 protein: CASSQGLNTEAFF
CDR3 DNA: TGCGCCAGCAGTCAGGGGTTGAACACTGAAGCTTTCTTT

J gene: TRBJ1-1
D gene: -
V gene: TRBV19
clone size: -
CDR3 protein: CASTRGDTEAFF
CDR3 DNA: TGTGCCAGCACCCGGGGGGACACTGAAGCTTTCTTT

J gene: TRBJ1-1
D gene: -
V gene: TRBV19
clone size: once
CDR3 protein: CASSIRRDTEAFF
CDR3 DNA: TGTGCCAGTAGTATAAGGCGGGACACTGAAGCTTTCTTT

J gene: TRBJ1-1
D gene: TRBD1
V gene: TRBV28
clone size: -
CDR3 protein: CASRPGQRRAEAFF
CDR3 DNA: TGTGCCAGCAGACCGGGACAGCGCCGCGCTGAAGCTTTCTTT

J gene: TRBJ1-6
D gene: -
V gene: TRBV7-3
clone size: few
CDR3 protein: CASSLTGAGFSSPLHF
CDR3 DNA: TGTGCCAGCAGCTTAACGGGAGCAGGTTTTAGTTCACCCCTCCACTTT

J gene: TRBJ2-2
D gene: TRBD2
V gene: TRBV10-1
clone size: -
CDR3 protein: CASSESGLAGNTGELFF
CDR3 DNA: TGCGCCAGCAGTGAGTCGGGACTAGCGGGGAACACCGGGGAGCTGTTTTTT

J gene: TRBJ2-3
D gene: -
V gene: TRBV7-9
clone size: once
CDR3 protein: CASSPLTGKPVDTQYF
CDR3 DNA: TGTGCCAGCAGCCCCCTGACAGGAAAACCTGTGGATACGCAGTATTTT

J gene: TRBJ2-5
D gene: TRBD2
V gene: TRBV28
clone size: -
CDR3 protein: CASSLSGGKETQYF
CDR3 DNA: TGTGCCAGCAGTTTATCCGGGGGGAAAGAGACCCAGTACTTC

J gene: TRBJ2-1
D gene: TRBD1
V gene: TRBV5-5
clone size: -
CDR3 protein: CASSLGGTAYNEQFF
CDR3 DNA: TGTGCCAGCAGCTTGGGAGGGACAGCCTACAATGAGCAGTTCTTC

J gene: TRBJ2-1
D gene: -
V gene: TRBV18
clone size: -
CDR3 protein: CASSFQGWSSYNEQFF
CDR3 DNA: TGTGCCAGCTCATTTCAGGGTTGGAGCTCCTACAATGAGCAGTTCTTC

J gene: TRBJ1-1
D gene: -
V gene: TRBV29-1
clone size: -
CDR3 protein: CSVGGHGGNTEAFF
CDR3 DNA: TGCAGCGTTGGGGGACATGGGGGGAACACTGAAGCTTTCTTT

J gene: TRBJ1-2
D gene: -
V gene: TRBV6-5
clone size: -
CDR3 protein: CASGTGNYGYTF
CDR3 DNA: TGTGCCAGCGGCACAGGGAACTATGGCTACACCTTC

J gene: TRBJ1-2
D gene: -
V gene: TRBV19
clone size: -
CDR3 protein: CASRGDGYTF
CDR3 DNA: TGTGCCAGTCGGGGAGATGGCTACACCTTC

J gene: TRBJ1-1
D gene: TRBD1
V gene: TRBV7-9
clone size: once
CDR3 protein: CASSPGQLNTEAFF
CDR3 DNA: TGTGCCAGCAGCCCGGGACAGTTGAACACTGAAGCTTTCTTT

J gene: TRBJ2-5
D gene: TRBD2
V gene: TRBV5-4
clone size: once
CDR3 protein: CASSLKAGEYQETQYF
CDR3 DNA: TGTGCCAGCAGCTTGAAAGCGGGGGAGTACCAAGAGACCCAGTACTTC

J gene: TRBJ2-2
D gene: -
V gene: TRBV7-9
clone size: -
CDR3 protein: CASSLRQVTGELFF
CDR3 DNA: TGTGCCAGCAGCCTTCGACAGGTCACCGGGGAGCTGTTTTTT

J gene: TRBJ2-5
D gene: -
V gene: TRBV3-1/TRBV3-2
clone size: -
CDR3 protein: CASSQGAYQETQYF
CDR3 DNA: TGTGCCAGCAGCCAAGGGGCCTACCAAGAGACCCAGTACTTC

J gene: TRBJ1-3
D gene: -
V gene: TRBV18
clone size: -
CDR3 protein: CASSPRESSGNTIYF
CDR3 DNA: TGTGCCAGCTCACCCAGGGAAAGCTCTGGAAACACCATATATTTT

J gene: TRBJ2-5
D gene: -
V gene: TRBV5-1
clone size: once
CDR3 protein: CASSYQGNGETQYF
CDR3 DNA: TGCGCCAGCAGCTATCAGGGTAACGGGGAGACCCAGTACTTC

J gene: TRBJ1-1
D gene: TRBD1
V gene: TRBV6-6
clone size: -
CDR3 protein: CASSSQGDRTEAFF
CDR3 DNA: TGTGCCAGCAGTTCTCAGGGGGATCGAACTGAAGCTTTCTTT